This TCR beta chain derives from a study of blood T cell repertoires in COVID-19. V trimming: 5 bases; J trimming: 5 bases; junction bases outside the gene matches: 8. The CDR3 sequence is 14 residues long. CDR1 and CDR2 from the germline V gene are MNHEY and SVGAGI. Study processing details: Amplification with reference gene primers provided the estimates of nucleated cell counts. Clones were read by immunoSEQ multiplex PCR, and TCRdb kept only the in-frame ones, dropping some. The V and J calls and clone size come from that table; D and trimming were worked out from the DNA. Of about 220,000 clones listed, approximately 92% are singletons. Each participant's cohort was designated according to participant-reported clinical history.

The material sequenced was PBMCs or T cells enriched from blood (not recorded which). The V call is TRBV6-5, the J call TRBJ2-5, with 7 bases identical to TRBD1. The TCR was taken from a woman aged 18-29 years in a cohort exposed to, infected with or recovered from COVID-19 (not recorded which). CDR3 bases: TGTGCCAGCAGTCTCCCCGGGACAGATGAGACCCAGTACTTC. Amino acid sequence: CASSLPGTDETQYF.